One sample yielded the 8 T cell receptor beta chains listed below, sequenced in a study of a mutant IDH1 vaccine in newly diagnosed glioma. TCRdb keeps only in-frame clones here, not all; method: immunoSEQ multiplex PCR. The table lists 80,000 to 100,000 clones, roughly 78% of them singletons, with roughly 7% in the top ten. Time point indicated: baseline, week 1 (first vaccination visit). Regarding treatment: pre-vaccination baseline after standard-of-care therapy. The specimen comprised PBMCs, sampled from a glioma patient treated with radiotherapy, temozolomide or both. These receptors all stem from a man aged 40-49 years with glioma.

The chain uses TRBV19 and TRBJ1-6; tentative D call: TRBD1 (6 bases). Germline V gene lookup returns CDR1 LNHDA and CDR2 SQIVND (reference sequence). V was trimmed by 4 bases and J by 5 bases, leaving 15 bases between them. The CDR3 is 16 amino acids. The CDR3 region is CASSTRTAGNNSPLHF. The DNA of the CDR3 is TGTGCCAGTAGTACCCGGACAGCGGGGAATAATTCACCCCTCCACTTT.

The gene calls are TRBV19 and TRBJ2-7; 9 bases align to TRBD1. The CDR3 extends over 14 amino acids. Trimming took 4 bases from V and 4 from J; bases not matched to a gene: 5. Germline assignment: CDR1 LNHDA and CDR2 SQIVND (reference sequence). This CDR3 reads CASSSRDRAYEQYF. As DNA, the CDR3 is TGTGCCAGTAGTAGCCGGGACAGGGCATACGAGCAGTACTTC. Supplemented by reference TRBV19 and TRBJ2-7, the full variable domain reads DGGITQSPKYLFRKEGQNVTLSCEQNLNHDAMYWYRQDPGQGLRLIYYSQIVNDFQKGDIAEGYSVSREKKESFPLTVTSAQKNPTAFYLCASSSRDRAYEQYFGPGTRLTVT.

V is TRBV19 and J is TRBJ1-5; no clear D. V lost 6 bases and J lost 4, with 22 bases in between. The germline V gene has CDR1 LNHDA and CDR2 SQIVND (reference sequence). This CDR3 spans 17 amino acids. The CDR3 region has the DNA TGTGCCAGTAGCGAATACCGGGCCCCGACCCCTAATCAGCCCCAGCATTTT. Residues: CASSEYRAPTPNQPQHF.

In DNA form, the CDR3 reads TGTGCCAGCAGCCCACACCTGGATACGCAGTATTTT. Translation gives CASSPHLDTQYF. The J gene is TRBJ2-3, the V gene TRBV21-1; TRBD1 reflects the table's D call only, with no check against the DNA. TRBV21-1 is a known pseudogene. The CDR3 loop spans 12 amino acids.

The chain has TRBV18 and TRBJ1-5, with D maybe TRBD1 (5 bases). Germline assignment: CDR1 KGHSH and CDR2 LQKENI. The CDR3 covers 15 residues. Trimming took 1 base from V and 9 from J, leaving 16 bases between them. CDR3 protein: CASSPRGEVGRPQHF. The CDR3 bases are TGTGCCAGCTCACCACGGGGGGAAGTGGGTCGGCCCCAGCATTTT.

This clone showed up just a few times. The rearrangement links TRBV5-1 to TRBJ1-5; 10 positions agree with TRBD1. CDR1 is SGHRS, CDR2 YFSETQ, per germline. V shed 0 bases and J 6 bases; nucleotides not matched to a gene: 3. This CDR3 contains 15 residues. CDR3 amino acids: CASSLGQGAGQPQHF. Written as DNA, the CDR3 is TGCGCCAGCAGCTTGGGACAGGGGGCGGGTCAGCCCCAGCATTTT.

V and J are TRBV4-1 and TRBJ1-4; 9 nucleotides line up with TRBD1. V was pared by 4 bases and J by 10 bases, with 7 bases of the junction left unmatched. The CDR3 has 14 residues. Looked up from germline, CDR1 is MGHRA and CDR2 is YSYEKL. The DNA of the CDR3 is TGCGCCAGCAGCCCACCGGGACAGGGTTTAAAACTGTTTTTT. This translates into CASSPPGQGLKLFF.

The CDR3 DNA sequence: TGCGCCAGCAGCTTAGGACAGACCAAAAACATTCAGTACTTC. Protein product: CASSLGQTKNIQYF. The V and J genes are TRBV5-1 and TRBJ2-4; D might be TRBD1 (6 bases). Germline CDR1 is SGHRS and CDR2 is YFSETQ. CDR3 length: 14 amino acids. V was trimmed by 2 bases and J by 2 bases, leaving 8 bases between them.